Listed below are T cell receptor beta chains from one sample, sequenced in a study of radiation and T cells in renal cell carcinoma. TCRdb's copy holds only in-frame clones and misses some; the assay was immunoSEQ multiplex PCR. The sample consists of about 130,000 clones, roughly 80% of them appearing once. The sample here was blood, taken from a patient whose treatment included radiotherapy and nephrectomy. The source of these receptors is a woman in her sixties or seventies with renal cell carcinoma. Each CDR3 is given with its conserved first and last residue. The D gene is left open where the match is weak. Expanded clones get a size class; other rows say once, few or many, or leave the size out.

TGTGCCAGCAGTTTACCGGACAGACCGTACGAGCAGTACTTC,CASSLPDRPYEQYF,TRBJ2-7,NA,NA,TRBV28
TGTGCCTGGAGTGTAAAAGCGGGAGGTGAGCAGTACTTC,CAWSVKAGGEQYF,TRBJ2-7,TRBD2,NA,TRBV30
TGCAGCGTTGAGATAGGTCAGGAGCCCTACGAGCAGTACTTC,CSVEIGQEPYEQYF,TRBJ2-7,NA,NA,TRBV29-1
TGTGCCACCAAGACAGGGGGTGGGGACGAGCAGTACTTC,CATKTGGGDEQYF,TRBJ2-7,TRBD1,NA,TRBV2
TGTGCCAGCAGCCGAGGGGGAAGGGGCCGTACTGGAAACACCATATATTTT,CASSRGGRGRTGNTIYF,TRBJ1-3,NA,NA,TRBV28
TGTGCCAGCAGCGGGGGACAGGGTCCTGGAAACACCATATATTTT,CASSGGQGPGNTIYF,TRBJ1-3,TRBD1,NA,TRBV6-1
TGTGCCCTTAGCCGGGACAGAGGGAACACTGAAGCTTTCTTT,CALSRDRGNTEAFF,TRBJ1-1,TRBD1,NA,TRBV19
TGTGCCAGCAGCTTGCCTCTTCCGAACACTGAAGCTTTCTTT,CASSLPLPNTEAFF,TRBJ1-1,NA,few,TRBV5-4
TGTGCCAGCAGTCGGACAGTTTTGAACACTGAAGCTTTCTTT,CASSRTVLNTEAFF,TRBJ1-1,NA,NA,TRBV28
TGTGCCAGCAACCTACAGGGGGCGAATTCACCCCTCCACTTT,CASNLQGANSPLHF,TRBJ1-6,TRBD1,NA,TRBV6-6
TGCGCCAGCAGAATTGACGCCGGGTTAGAGACCCAGTACTTC,CASRIDAGLETQYF,TRBJ2-5,NA,NA,TRBV5-1
TGTGCCAGCAGTTTAAGGCAGGGCCCCACTGAAGCTTTCTTT,CASSLRQGPTEAFF,TRBJ1-1,NA,NA,TRBV28
TGTGCCAGCAGCTTAGCAGGGGGAAACACCATATATTTT,CASSLAGGNTIYF,TRBJ1-3,NA,NA,TRBV13
TGTGCCAGCAGTTATCAGGGGCGGATGAACACTGAAGCTTTCTTT,CASSYQGRMNTEAFF,TRBJ1-1,NA,NA,TRBV6-5
TGTGCCAGCAGTTACGAACGGGACACCTACGAGCAGTACTTC,CASSYERDTYEQYF,TRBJ2-7,NA,NA,TRBV6-5
TGTGCCAGCAGCCTTTACGAGGGACTGAGCTCCTACAATGAGCAGTTCTTC,CASSLYEGLSSYNEQFF,TRBJ2-1,NA,NA,TRBV5-6
TGTGCCAGTAGTGTGACTAGCGGGGGGAACCAAGAGACCCAGTACTTC,CASSVTSGGNQETQYF,TRBJ2-5,TRBD2,NA,TRBV19
TGCGCCAGCAGCCCTCCCCGACAGGGGGCTTCACTGTACGAGCAGTACTTC,CASSPPRQGASLYEQYF,TRBJ2-7,TRBD1,NA,TRBV5-1
TGTGCCAGCAGTTACTCGACCCTGCGGCGGGAGCAGTACTTC,CASSYSTLRREQYF,TRBJ2-7,NA,NA,TRBV6-6
TGTGCCAGCAGCCCCGGGACGACTTCCTACAATGAGCAGTTCTTC,CASSPGTTSYNEQFF,TRBJ2-1,NA,NA,TRBV6-5
TGTGCCAGCACCATAGCGGCCGCGGCAGGCAATGAGCAGTTCTTC,CASTIAAAAGNEQFF,TRBJ2-1,NA,NA,TRBV2
TGTGCCAGCAGCCTAATCGGAGGGGGCGCCAAGTACTTC,CASSLIGGGAKYF,TRBJ2-7,NA,NA,TRBV7-6